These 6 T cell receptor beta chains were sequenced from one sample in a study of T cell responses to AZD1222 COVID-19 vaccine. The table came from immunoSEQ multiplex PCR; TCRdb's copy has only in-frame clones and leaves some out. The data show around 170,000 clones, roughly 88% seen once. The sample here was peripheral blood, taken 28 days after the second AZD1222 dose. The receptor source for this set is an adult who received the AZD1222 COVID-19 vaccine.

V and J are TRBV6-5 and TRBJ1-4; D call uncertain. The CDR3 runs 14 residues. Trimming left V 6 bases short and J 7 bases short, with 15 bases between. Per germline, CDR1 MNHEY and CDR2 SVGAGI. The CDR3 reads CASRKGRAAEKLFF. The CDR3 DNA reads TGTGCCAGCAGGAAGGGTAGGGCGGCTGAAAAACTGTTTTTT.

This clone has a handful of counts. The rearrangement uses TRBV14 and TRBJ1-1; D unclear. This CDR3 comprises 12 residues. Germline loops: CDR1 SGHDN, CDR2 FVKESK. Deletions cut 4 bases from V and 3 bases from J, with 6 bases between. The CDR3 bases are TGTGCCAGCAGCCCCGAGCACACTGAAGCTTTCTTT. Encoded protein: CASSPEHTEAFF.

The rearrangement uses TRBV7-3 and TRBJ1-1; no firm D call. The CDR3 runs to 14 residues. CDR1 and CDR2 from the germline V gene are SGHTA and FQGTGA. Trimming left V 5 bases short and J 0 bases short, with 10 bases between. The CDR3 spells CASSLATVNTEAFF. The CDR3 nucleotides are TGTGCCAGCAGCCTGGCCACCGTGAACACTGAAGCTTTCTTT. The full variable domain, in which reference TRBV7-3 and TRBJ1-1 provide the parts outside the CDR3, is GAGVSQTPSNKVTEKGKYVELRCDPISGHTALYWYRQSLGQGPEFLIYFQGTGAADDSGLPNDRFFAVRPEGSVSTLKIQRTERGDSAVYLCASSLATVNTEAFFGQGTRLTVV.

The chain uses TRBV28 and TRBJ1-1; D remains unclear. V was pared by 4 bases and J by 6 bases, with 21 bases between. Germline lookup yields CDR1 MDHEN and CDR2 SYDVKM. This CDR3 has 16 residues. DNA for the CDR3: TGTGCCAGCAGTTCCACGAGGTTGGGGATAGTACCTGAAGCTTTCTTT. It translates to CASSSTRLGIVPEAFF.

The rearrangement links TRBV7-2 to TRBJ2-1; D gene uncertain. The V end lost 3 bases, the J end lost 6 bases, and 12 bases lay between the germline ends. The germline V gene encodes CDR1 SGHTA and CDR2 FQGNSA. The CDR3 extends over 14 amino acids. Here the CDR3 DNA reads TGTGCCAGCAGCTTTACAATAGAAGGCAATGAGCAGTTCTTC. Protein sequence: CASSFTIEGNEQFF.

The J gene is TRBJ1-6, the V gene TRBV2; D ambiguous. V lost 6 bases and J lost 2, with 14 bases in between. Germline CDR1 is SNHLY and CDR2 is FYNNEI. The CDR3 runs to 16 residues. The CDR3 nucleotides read TGTGCCAGCAGGGGATCTATCTTAACCTATAATTCACCCCTCCACTTT. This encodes CASRGSILTYNSPLHF.